This T cell receptor beta chain was sequenced for a study of blood T cell repertoires in COVID-19. In the study overall: The United States, Italy and Spain provided the acute and convalescent COVID-19 samples. Sources were T cells, B-cell-depleted T cells, or PBMCs; the material itself was cDNA or gDNA.

Original methodology: Reference gene primer amplification in the assay estimated nucleated cell counts. Sequencing used immunoSEQ multiplex PCR; TCRdb keeps in-frame clones, though not all of them. V, J and clone size derive from that table, while D and trimming were established from the DNA sequence. The sample includes about 380,000 clones, 81% seen only once; the top ten take more than 0.85%. The CDR3 length is 14 residues. Germline CDR1 is SNHLY and CDR2 is FYNNEI. Germline trimming cut 5 bases from V and 1 base from J; bases unmatched to any gene: 3. The V and J genes are TRBV2 and TRBJ2-3; TRBD1 matches 7 bases. Sequencing was carried out using peripheral blood. The TCR originated in a human donor with acute or convalescent COVID-19. The donor label of this sample is uncertain. The CDR3 DNA reads as TGTGCCAGCAGTCGGGACAGAGGCACAGATACGCAGTATTTT. Translation gives CASSRDRGTDTQYF.